This T cell receptor (beta chain) was identified in a study of blood T cell repertoires in COVID-19. On the study more broadly: Some COVID-19 samples were acute and others convalescent; all came from the United States, Italy and Spain. PBMCs, B-cell-depleted T cells, or T cells provided the cDNA or gDNA that made up the material.

Per the study methods: Amplifying reference gene primers gave estimates of nucleated cell counts. Clones were read by immunoSEQ multiplex PCR, and TCRdb kept only the in-frame ones, dropping some. That table supplies the V and J calls and clone size; D and trimming were determined from the DNA. The sample shows about 54,000 clones, about nine tenths of them seen only once. This clone was found once. V was clipped by 0 bases and J by 5 bases, with 10 bases between them. The CDR3 runs to 13 residues. The V gene's germline CDR1 is GTSNPN and CDR2 SVGIG (reference sequence). The TCR originated in a man aged 45 to 65 with active COVID-19. This chain connects TRBV30 to TRBJ1-1, with no clear D. Sequenced sample: peripheral blood. CDR3 in DNA: TGTGCCTGGAGTGTGGGAGTAGTAACTGAAGCTTTCTTT. This codes for CAWSVGVVTEAFF.